The source of this T cell receptor beta chain is a study of PD-1 blockade in classical Hodgkin lymphoma. After autologous stem cell transplantation all patients relapsed, and prior brentuximab vedotin exposure differed between cohorts. The CDR3 totals 14 residues. Trimming removed 4 bases from V and 4 bases from J, with 12 bases in between. Germline values: CDR1 SGHTS, CDR2 YDEGEE. This clone occurred many times. The repertoire was sequenced with immunoSEQ multiplex PCR; TCRdb's copy has only in-frame clones and lacks some. This sample yields approximately 98,000 clones, of which roughly 87% are seen a single time; around 20% belongs to the top ten.

The TCR was taken from a human donor with classical Hodgkin lymphoma. This material consisted of peripheral blood mononuclear cells (PBMCs), taken before the second cycle of nivolumab. The chain joins TRBV5-8 to TRBJ1-5, with D uncertain. CDR3 DNA: TGTGCCAGCAGCCCTCGGACGGGGAATCAGCCCCAGCATTTT. Translating gives CASSPRTGNQPQHF.